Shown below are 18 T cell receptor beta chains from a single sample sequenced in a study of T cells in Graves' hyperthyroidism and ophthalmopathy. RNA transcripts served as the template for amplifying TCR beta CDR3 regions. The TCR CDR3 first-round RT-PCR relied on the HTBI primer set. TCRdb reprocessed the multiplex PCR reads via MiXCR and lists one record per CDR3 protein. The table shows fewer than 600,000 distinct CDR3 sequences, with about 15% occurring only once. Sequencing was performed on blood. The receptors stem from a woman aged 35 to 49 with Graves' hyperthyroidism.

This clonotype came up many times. The CDR3 is CAARTPSTGELFF. CDR3 nucleotides: TGTGCCGCAAGGACTCCGTCCACCGGGGAGCTGTTTTTT. This chain connects TRBV6-1 to TRBJ2-2; D possibly corresponds to TRBD2 (5 bases). CDR1 MNHNS and CDR2 SASEGT come from the germline V gene. This CDR3 has 13 residues. Trimming shortened V by 11 bases and J by 4 bases, and 14 bases separated the two germline ends.

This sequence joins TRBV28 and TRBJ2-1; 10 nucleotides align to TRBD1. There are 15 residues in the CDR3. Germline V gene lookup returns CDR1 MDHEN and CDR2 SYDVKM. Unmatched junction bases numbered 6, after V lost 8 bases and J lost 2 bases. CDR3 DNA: TGTGCCAGCGGGGGGGACAGGGGCCCCTACAATGAGCAGTTCTTC. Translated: CASGGDRGPYNEQFF.

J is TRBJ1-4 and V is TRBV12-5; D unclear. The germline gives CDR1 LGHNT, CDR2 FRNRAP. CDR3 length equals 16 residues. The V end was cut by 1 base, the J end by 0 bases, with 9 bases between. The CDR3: CASGLGVGATNEKLFF. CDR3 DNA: TGTGCTAGTGGTTTGGGGGTCGGCGCAACTAATGAAAAACTGTTTTTT.

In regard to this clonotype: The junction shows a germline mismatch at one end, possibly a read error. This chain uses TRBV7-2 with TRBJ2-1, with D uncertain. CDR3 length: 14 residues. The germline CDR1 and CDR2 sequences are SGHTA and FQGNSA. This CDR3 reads CASSLGKSDNEQFF. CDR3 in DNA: TGTGCCAGCAGCTTAGGTAAATCCGACAATGAGCAATTCTTC.

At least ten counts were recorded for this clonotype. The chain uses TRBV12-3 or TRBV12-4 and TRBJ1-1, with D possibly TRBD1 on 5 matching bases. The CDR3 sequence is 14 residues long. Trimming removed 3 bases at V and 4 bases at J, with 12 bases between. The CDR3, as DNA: TGTGCCAGCAGTTTTCGGGCGGGGCCCACTGAAGCTTTCTTT. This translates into CASSFRAGPTEAFF.

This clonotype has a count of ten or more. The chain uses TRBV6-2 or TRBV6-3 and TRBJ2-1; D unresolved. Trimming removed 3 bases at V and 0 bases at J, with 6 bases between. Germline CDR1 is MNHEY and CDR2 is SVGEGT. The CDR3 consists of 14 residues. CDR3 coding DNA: TGTGCCAGCAGTTATGCAAGCTCCTACAATGAGCAGTTCTTC. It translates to CASSYASSYNEQFF.

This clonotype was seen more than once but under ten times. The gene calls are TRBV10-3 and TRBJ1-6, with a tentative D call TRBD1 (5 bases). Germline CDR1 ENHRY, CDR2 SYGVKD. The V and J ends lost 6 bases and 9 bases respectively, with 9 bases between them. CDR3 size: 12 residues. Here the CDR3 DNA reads TGTGCCATCAGCACGGGGGGTTCACCCCTCCACTTT. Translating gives CAISTGGSPLHF.

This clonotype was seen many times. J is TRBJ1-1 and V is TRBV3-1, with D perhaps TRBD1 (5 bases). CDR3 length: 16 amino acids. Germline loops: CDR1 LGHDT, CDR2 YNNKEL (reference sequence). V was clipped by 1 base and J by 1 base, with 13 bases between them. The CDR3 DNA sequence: TGTGCCAGCAGCCAAGGGCTTCAAACAGGGAACACTGAAGCTTTCTTT. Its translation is CASSQGLQTGNTEAFF.

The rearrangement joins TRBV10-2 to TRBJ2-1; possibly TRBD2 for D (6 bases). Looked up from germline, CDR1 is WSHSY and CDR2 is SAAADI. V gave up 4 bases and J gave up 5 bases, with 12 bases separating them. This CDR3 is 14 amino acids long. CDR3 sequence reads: CASSGGLSNNEQFF. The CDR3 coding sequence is TGCGCCAGCAGTGGGGGACTTTCGAACAATGAGCAGTTCTTC.

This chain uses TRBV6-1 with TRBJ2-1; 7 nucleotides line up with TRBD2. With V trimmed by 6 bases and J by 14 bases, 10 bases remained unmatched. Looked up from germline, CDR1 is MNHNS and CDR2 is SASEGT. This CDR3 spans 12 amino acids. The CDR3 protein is CASRPSSGPKFF. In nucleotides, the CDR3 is TGTGCCAGCAGACCCTCTAGCGGACCGAAGTTCTTC.

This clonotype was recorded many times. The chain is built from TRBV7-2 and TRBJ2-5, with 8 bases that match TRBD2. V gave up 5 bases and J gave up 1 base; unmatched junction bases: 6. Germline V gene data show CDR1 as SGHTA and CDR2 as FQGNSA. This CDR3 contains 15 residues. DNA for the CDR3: TGTGCCAGCAGCCGGGGGGGGGGCGCCCAAGAGACCCAGTACTTC. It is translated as CASSRGGGAQETQYF. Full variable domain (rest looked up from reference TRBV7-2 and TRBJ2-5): GAGVSQSPSNKVTEKGKDVELRCDPISGHTALYWYRQSLGQGLEFLIYFQGNSAPDKSGLPSDRFSAERTGGSVSTLTIQRTQQEDSAVYLCASSRGGGAQETQYFGPGTRLLVL.

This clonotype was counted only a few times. The CDR3 reads CASTLHRGTGELFF. The CDR3 bases are TGTGCCAGCACCCTACACAGGGGCACCGGGGAGCTGTTTTTT. The V call is TRBV6-1, the J call TRBJ2-2, with 7 nucleotides matching TRBD1. Looked up from germline, CDR1 is MNHNS and CDR2 is SASEGT. The CDR3 length is 14 residues. The V gene end was trimmed by 7 bases and the J gene end by 4 bases; junction bases not matched to a gene: 6.

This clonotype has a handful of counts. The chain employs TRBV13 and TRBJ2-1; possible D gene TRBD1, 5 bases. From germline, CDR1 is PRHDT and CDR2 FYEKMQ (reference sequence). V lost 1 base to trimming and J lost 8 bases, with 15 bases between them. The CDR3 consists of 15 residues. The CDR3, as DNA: TGTGCCAGCAGCTTAGCTAGGGGAACCAGGTATGAGCAGTTCTTC. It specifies CASSLARGTRYEQFF.

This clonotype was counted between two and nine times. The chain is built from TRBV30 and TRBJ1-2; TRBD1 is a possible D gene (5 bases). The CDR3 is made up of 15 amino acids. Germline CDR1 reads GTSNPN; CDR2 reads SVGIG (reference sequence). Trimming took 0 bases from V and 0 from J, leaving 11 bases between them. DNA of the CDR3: TGTGCCTGGAGTGTACAGGTAGTTACTAACTATGGCTACACCTTC. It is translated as CAWSVQVVTNYGYTF.

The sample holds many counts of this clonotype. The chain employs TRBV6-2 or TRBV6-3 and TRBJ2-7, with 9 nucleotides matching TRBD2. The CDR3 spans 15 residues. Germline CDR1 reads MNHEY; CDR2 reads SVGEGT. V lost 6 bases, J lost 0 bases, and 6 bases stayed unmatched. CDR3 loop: CASSSTSGSSYEQYF. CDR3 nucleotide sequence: TGTGCCAGCAGCTCCACTAGCGGGTCCTCCTACGAGCAGTACTTC.

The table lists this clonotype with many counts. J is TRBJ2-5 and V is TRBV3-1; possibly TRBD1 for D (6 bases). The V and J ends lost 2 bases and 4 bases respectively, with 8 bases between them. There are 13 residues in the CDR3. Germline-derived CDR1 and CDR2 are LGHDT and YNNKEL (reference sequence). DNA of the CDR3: TGTGCCAGCAGCCAAAGACAGGTAGAGACCCAGTACTTC. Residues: CASSQRQVETQYF.

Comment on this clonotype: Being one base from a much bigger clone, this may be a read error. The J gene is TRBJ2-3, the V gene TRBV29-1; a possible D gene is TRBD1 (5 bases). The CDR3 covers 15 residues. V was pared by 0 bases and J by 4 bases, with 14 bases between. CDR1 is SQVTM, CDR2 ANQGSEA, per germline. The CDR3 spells CSVEDWRGAPDTQYF. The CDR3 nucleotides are TGCAGCGTTGAAGATTGGCGTGGGGCCCCAGATACGCAGTATTTT.

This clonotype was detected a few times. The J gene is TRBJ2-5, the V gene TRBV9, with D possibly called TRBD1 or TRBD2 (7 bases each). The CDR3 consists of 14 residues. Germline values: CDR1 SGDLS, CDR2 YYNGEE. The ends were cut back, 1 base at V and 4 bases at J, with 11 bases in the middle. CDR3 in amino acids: CASSVQGGPETQYF. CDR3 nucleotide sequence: TGTGCCAGCAGCGTACAGGGGGGGCCAGAGACCCAGTACTTC.